This T cell receptor (beta chain) was observed in a study of blood T cell repertoires in COVID-19. Study in general: Some COVID-19 samples were acute and others convalescent; all came from the United States, Italy and Spain. Sources were T cells, B-cell-depleted T cells, or PBMCs; the material itself was cDNA or gDNA.

Germline V gene data show CDR1 as KGHDR and CDR2 as SFDVKD. The CDR3 spans 15 residues. The ends lost 2 bases at V and 5 bases at J; junction bases unmatched: 3. Regarding this clone: The same CDR3 can be traced to other DNA sequences in this sample.

Assay used: immunoSEQ multiplex PCR; TCRdb lists only in-frame clones, some missing. The sample shows roughly 64,000 clones, 65% to 90% of them seen only once. The sequenced sample was peripheral blood. This chain links TRBV24-1 with TRBJ1-5, with 9 bases identical to TRBD1. The TCR was taken from a middle-aged man with acute or convalescent COVID-19. The CDR3 region has the DNA TGTGCCACCAGTGATTCCAGACAGGGGGATCAGCCCCAGCATTTT. Translated: CATSDSRQGDQPQHF.